These T cell receptor beta chains were read from a single sample in a study of OX40 agonist ivuxolimab in advanced cancers. Only in-frame clones appear in the TCRdb table, and some are missing; sequencing was by immunoSEQ multiplex PCR. The table shows tens of thousands of clones, with roughly 87% occurring only once. Sequencing was performed on CD4+ or CD8+ T cells sorted from blood, taken in a trial of the OX40 agonist ivuxolimab. These receptors all come from an adult with an advanced solid tumor such as melanoma, head and neck, liver or kidney cancer. Each CDR3 is given with its conserved first and last residue.

J gene	V gene	CDR3 protein
TRBJ2-2	TRBV5-1	CASSLGQGDTGELFF
TRBJ2-5	TRBV30	CAWSVREETQYF
TRBJ2-3	TRBV9	CASSVDPTTSTDTQYF
TRBJ2-1	TRBV19	CASSPGTDYNEQFF
TRBJ1-2	TRBV14	CASSQEGTTTVYGYTF
TRBJ1-1	TRBV5-6	CASTATGGWDGTEAFF
TRBJ1-1	TRBV6-1	CAVIYGNTEAFF
TRBJ1-2	TRBV4-2	CASSQGGQDTGYTF
TRBJ1-2	TRBV7-9	CASSLAGQYGYTF
TRBJ1-1	TRBV4-1	CASSQVPGATEAFF
TRBJ2-2	TRBV7-2	CASSPQGRANTGELFF
TRBJ1-2	TRBV4-1	CASSQEQQGGYGYTF
TRBJ2-1	TRBV10-3	CAISRGDRTLQGQFF
TRBJ2-7	TRBV18	CASSPGVEQYF
TRBJ1-2	TRBV27	CASSFGQGGGYTF
TRBJ1-2	TRBV6-4	CASSARSEGGYGYTF
TRBJ1-6	TRBV5-4	CASSFGMGADNSPLHF
TRBJ1-1	TRBV6-5	CASSYSNGGNTEAFF
TRBJ1-6	TRBV6-1	CASTPDRLPNSPLHF
TRBJ2-3	TRBV13	CASSLGARSTDTQYF
TRBJ2-1	TRBV9	CASSLGLAEYNEQFF
TRBJ1-1	TRBV7-1	CASSLDKYTEAFF
TRBJ1-6	TRBV7-9	CASSLVGGSYNSPLHF
TRBJ2-5	TRBV27	CASSTGGQETQYF
TRBJ1-2	TRBV6-5	CASSPGQGYTF
TRBJ1-1	TRBV29-1	CSVPATPEAFF
TRBJ2-5	TRBV7-9	CASSLLGQGMETQYF
TRBJ2-3	TRBV5-1	CASSLWALGRISDTQYF
TRBJ2-7	TRBV7-2	CASSPAGGAAYEQYF
TRBJ2-7	TRBV7-3	CASSRTTGTYEQYF
TRBJ1-1	TRBV2	CASSVTGDWAEAFF
TRBJ2-7	TRBV4-3	CASSQEQNYEQYF
TRBJ1-3	TRBV9	CASSASPFSGNTIYF
TRBJ1-2	TRBV6-6	CASSYSKENYGYTF
TRBJ2-1	TRBV10-1	CASSDPGTGGNEQFF
TRBJ2-7	TRBV7-6	CASSSGTGRAYEQYF
TRBJ1-3	TRBV9	CASSGGFGNTIYF
TRBJ1-2	TRBV30	CAWSGIVVDGYTF
TRBJ2-2	TRBV9	CASSTGQNPLIGELFF
TRBJ2-3	TRBV2	CASSVVSGGPLLDTQYF
TRBJ1-2	TRBV6-5	CASSYSQNYGYTF
TRBJ1-2	TRBV11-2	CASSLPAGGGYGYTF
TRBJ1-2	TRBV4-3	CASSQDRISKAMYGYTF
TRBJ1-1	TRBV19	CASSPRTGVNTEAFF
TRBJ2-7	TRBV19	CASSTRQGAGYEQYF
TRBJ2-7	TRBV6-6	CASSGTVTYEQYF
TRBJ2-2	TRBV7-9	CASSSGTSPRGELFF
TRBJ2-2	TRBV7-9	CASSVFTGSGKNTGELFF
TRBJ1-2	TRBV19	CASKDWNANYGYTF
TRBJ1-2	TRBV13	CASSSWTGYGYTF
TRBJ2-6	TRBV19	CASRQTASGANVLTF
TRBJ1-2	TRBV9	CASTAPQRRGYTF
TRBJ1-2	TRBV6-5	CASSYSSDTYGYTF
TRBJ2-7	TRBV14	CASSHEEWPSLNEQYF
TRBJ1-6	TRBV25-1	CASSEYLGSSRDSPLHF